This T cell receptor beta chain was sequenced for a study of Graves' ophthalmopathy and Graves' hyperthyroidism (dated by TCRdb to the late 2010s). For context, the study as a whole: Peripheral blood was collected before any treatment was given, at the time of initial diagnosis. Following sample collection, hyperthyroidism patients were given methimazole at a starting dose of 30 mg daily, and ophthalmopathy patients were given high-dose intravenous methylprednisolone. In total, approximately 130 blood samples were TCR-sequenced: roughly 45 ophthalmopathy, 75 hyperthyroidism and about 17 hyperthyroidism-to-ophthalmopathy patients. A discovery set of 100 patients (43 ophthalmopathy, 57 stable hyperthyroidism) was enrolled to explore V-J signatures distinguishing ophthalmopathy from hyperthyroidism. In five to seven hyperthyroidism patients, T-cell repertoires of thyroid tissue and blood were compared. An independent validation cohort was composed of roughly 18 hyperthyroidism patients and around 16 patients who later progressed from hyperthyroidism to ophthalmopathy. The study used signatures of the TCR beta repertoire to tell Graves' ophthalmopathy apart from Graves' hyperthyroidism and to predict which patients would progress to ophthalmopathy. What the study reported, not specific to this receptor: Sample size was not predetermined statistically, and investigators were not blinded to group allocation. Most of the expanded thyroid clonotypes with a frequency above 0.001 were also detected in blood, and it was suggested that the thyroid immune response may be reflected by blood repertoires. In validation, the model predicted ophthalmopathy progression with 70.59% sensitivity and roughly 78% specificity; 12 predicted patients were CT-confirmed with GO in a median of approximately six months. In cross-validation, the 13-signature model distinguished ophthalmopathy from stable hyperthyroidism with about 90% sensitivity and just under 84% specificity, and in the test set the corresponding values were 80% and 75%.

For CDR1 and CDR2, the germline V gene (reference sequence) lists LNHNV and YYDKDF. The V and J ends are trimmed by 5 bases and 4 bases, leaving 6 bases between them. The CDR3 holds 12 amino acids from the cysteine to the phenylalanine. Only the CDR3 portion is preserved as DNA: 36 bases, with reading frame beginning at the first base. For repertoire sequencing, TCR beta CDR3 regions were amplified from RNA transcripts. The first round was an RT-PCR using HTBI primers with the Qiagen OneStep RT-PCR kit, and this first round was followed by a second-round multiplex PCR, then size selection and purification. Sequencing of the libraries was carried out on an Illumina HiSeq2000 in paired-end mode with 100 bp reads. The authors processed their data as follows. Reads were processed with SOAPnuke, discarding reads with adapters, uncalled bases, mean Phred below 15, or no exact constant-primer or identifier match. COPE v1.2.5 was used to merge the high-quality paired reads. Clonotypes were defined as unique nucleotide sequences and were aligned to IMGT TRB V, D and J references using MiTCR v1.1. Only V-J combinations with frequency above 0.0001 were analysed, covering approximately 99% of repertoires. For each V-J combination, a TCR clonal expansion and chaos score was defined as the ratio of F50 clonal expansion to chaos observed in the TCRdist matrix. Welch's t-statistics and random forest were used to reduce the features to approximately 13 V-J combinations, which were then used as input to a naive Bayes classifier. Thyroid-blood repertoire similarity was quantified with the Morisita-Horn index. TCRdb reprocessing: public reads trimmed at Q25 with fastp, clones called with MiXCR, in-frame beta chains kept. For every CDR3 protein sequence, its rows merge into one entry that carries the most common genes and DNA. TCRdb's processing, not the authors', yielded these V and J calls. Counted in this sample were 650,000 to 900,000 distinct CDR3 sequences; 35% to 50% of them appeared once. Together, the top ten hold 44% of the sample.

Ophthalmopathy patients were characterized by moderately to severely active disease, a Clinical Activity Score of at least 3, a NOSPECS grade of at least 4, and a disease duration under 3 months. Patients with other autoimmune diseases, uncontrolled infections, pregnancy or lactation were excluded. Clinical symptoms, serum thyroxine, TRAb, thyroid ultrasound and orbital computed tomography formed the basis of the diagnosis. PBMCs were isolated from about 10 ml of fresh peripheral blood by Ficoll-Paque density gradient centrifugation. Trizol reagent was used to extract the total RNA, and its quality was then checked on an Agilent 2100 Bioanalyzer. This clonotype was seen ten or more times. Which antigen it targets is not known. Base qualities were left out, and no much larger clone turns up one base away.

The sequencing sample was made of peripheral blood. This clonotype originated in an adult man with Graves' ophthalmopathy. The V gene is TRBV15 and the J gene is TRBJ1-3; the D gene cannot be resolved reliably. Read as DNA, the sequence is TGTGCCACCAGCGGATCGGGAAACACCATATATTTT. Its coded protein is CATSGSGNTIYF.